The source of this T cell receptor beta chain is a study of T cell responses to AZD1222 COVID-19 vaccine. General study points: CD4 TCRs covered the whole spike, strongest at regions 160-218 and 743-854. Donors were largely white British and mainly female; clonal diversity was possibly underestimated. Spike-specific TCR breadth and depth rose after two AZD1222 doses.

Trimming stripped 4 bases from V and 6 bases from J, with 14 bases between. CDR3 length: 14 residues. Per the germline V gene, CDR1 is SGHAT and CDR2 is FQDESV (reference sequence). As regards this clone: Its antigen remains unknown.

The repertoire was sequenced with immunoSEQ multiplex PCR; TCRdb's copy has only in-frame clones and lacks some. The data show about 70,000 clones, approximately 91% seen once. Sequencing used peripheral blood, obtained on day 0 of MenACWY control vaccination. The sequence came from an adult in good health. V usage is TRBV11-1 and J usage is TRBJ2-3; tentative D call: TRBD2 (6 bases). CDR3 nucleotides: TGTGCCAGCAGCTCCCCGGGAGCTCTGGATACGCAGTATTTT. It is translated as CASSSPGALDTQYF. The whole variable domain, filled in from reference TRBV11-1 and TRBJ2-3, reads EAEVAQSPRYKITEKSQAVAFWCDPISGHATLYWYRQILGQGPELLVQFQDESVVDDSQLPKDRFSAERLKGVDSTLKIQPAELGDSAMYLCASSSPGALDTQYFGPGTRLTVL.